This T cell receptor (beta chain) was documented in a study of early T cells in non-severe SARS-CoV-2 infection. Each CDR3 protein is one row after TCRdb ran MiXCR on the 5' RACE reads. The sample lists tens of thousands of distinct CDR3 sequences, less than 15% occurring once. This clonotype has a handful of counts. The sample consisted of whole blood, taken at baseline. This clonotype was sampled from an adult who was a healthcare worker with PCR-confirmed SARS-CoV-2 infection or an uninfected control (not recorded which).

CDR3 sequence reads: CASSLAGTSGGYEQFF. The CDR3 region has the DNA TGTGCCAGCAGCTTGGCCGGGACTAGCGGGGGCTATGAGCAGTTCTTC. The chain uses TRBV7-3 and TRBJ2-1; TRBD2 agrees at 14 bases. Germline lookup yields CDR1 SGHTA and CDR2 FQGTGA. The CDR3 has 16 residues. V lost 3 bases, J lost 8 bases, and 6 bases stayed unmatched.